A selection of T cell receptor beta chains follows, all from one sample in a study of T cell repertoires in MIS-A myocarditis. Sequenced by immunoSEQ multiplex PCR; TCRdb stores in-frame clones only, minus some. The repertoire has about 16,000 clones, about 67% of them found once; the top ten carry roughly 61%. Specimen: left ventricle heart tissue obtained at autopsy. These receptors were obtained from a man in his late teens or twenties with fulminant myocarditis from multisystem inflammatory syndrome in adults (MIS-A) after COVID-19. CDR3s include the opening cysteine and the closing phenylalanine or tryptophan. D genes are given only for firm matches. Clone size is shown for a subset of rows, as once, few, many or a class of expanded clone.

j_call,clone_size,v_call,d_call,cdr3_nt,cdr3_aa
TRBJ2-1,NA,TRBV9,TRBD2,TGTGCCAGCAGCGTGCGTTCAGCGGGGGCCTACAATGAGCAGTTCTTC,CASSVRSAGAYNEQFF
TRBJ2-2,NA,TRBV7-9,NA,TGTGCCAGCTCCATCAGGACAGTCTCCACCGGGGAGCTGTTTTTT,CASSIRTVSTGELFF
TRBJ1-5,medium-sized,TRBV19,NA,TGTGCCAGTAGTATGGGCAGAGATCAGCCCCAGCATTTT,CASSMGRDQPQHF
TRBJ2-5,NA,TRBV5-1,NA,TGCGCCAGCAGCTTGGGACAGCGCCAAGAGACCCAGTACTTC,CASSLGQRQETQYF
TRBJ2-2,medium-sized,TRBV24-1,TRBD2,TGTGCCACCAGTGATTTGGATCGGACTAGCGGGAGTGACACCGGGGAGCTGTTTTTT,CATSDLDRTSGSDTGELFF
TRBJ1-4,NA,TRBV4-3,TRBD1,TGCGCCAGCAGCCGTCGGACAGGGACAAGGCTGTTTTTT,CASSRRTGTRLFF
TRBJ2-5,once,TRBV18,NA,TGTGCCAGCTCACCTTTCAGGGCGGGACAAGAGACCCAGTACTTC,CASSPFRAGQETQYF
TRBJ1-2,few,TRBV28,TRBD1,TGTGCCGCAGGGGCCAGGGGGGCCGATGGCTACACCTTC,CAAGARGADGYTF
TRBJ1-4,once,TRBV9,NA,TGTGCCAGCGCTTGGAGCCAGAGGGTTGCAACTAATGAAAAACTGTTTTTT,CASAWSQRVATNEKLFF
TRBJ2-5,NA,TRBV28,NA,TGTGCCAGCAGTGGGGACATACACCAAGAGACCCAGTACTTC,CASSGDIHQETQYF
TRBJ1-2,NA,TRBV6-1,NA,TGTGCCAGCAGTGATTTAGGCGAAATCAACTATGGCTACACCTTC,CASSDLGEINYGYTF
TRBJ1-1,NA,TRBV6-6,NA,TGTGCCAGCAGTTTCCCGTGGACGGTGAACACTGAAGCTTTCTTT,CASSFPWTVNTEAFF
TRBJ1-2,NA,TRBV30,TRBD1,TGTGCCTGTCCCCCACAGGGGATCGGAGATGGCTACACCTTC,CACPPQGIGDGYTF
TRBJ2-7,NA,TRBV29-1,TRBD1,TGCAGCGTTGCCGGTGTGAGACAGGGGTCCCTCTACGAGCAGTACTTC,CSVAGVRQGSLYEQYF
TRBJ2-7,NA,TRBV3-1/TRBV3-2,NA,TGTGCCAGCAGCCAGCAGGGGCGGGGAGAGCAGTACTTC,CASSQQGRGEQYF
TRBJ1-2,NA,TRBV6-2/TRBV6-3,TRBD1,TGTGCCAGTACCCCTCGGACAGGGGGCAGAAGCTATGGCTACACCTTC,CASTPRTGGRSYGYTF